This T cell receptor beta chain is from a study of cytomegalovirus exposure and HLA in healthy donors. Points from the study as a whole: Among TCR sequences, most were rare, though some public TCRs appeared in many donors. A subsequent analysis found that TCR clusters from the first cohort also tended to co-occur in the 90 to 150 validation repertoires, with about 94% of cluster scores above 0.

Details on this clone: The antigen is unknown.

Clones were sequenced by immunoSEQ multiplex PCR, and TCRdb holds only the in-frame ones, with some missing. Counted here are fewer than 200,000 clones, less than 85% occurring once; the ten biggest clones make up 15% to 20%. These donors were members of the approximately 110-subject validation cohort, a group separate from the roughly 670-subject first cohort. Sequencing was performed on PBMCs. The clonotype was recovered from a man younger than 30 in good health and CMV-seropositive.

This CDR3 is CASSPRISGSNEQFF. For the CDR3, the DNA is TGTGCCAGCTCACCGAGGATCAGCGGGAGCAATGAGCAGTTCTTC. The genes are TRBV18 and TRBJ2-1, with 8 bases matching TRBD2. The ends lost 3 bases at V and 6 bases at J; junction bases unmatched: 7. There are 15 residues in the CDR3. Per the germline V gene, CDR1 is KGHSH and CDR2 is LQKENI.